The 2 T cell receptor beta chains below were found in one sample sequenced in a study of neurological immune-mediated disorders. TCRdb reprocessed the 5' RACE reads via MiXCR and lists one record per CDR3 protein. Among more than 15,000 distinct CDR3 sequences listed, under 4% were seen once. Material for sequencing was CD8+ T cells from blood. All receptors derive from a woman aged 40 to 55 in good health.

In its sample, this clonotype was seen many times. The gene calls are TRBV6-2 or TRBV6-3 and TRBJ1-4; 8 positions agree with TRBD1. V trimming: 5 bases; J trimming: 7 bases; junction bases outside the gene matches: 6. The germline CDR1 and CDR2 sequences are MNHEY and SVGEGT. This CDR3 has 14 residues. CDR3 in amino acids: CASSRQGMSEKLFF. The CDR3 region has the DNA TGTGCCAGCAGTCGACAGGGGATGAGTGAAAAACTGTTTTTT.

This clonotype has a count of ten or more. The CDR3 sequence is CSVEDRYYGYTF. As DNA, the CDR3 is TGCAGCGTTGAAGACAGGTACTATGGCTACACCTTC. V is TRBV29-1 and J is TRBJ1-2; D gene ambiguous. V lost 0 bases and J 3 bases, leaving 5 bases between the germline ends. The V gene's germline CDR1 is SQVTM and CDR2 ANQGSEA. The CDR3 sequence is 12 residues long.